A single sample is the source of the 6 T cell receptor beta chains below, sequenced in a study of siplizumab effects on memory and regulatory T cells. The repertoire was sequenced with immunoSEQ multiplex PCR; TCRdb's copy has only in-frame clones and lacks some. The repertoire holds approximately 100,000 clones, with approximately 91% as singletons. Sequencing was performed on CD4+ T cells sorted from blood. All receptors come from a human donor in good health. Some clones in this sample may be carry-over from other donors' samples.

This chain joins TRBV2 and TRBJ2-3, with D unresolved. Trimming removed 0 bases from V and 1 base from J, with 5 bases in between. The CDR3 runs to 14 residues. CDR1 SNHLY and CDR2 FYNNEI come from the germline V gene. CDR3 in DNA: TGTGCCAGCAGTGAAGCCCCCGGCACAGATACGCAGTATTTT. It specifies CASSEAPGTDTQYF.

The CDR3, as DNA: TGTGCCAGCAGCTTAGCGTCCTTGCAAGAGACCCAGTACTTC. Encoded protein: CASSLASLQETQYF. The rearrangement uses TRBV7-9 and TRBJ2-5; D not resolved. V dropped 0 bases and J dropped 2 bases, with 7 bases sitting between them. The CDR3 is made up of 14 amino acids. CDR1 and CDR2 from the germline V gene are SEHNR and FQNEAQ (reference sequence).

This clone was seen a single time. This sequence joins TRBV11-3 and TRBJ2-3, with D uncertain. This CDR3 has 13 residues. V shed 1 base and J shed 4 bases, with 6 bases lying between them. The germline V gene encodes CDR1 SGHNT and CDR2 YENEEA. CDR3 bases: TGTGCCAGCAGCTTAGGCAGCCCAGATACGCAGTATTTT. It encodes CASSLGSPDTQYF.

The chain employs TRBV19 and TRBJ1-5; D may be TRBD1 (6 bases). Germline CDR1 LNHDA, CDR2 SQIVND (reference sequence). The ends were cut back, 7 bases at V and 4 bases at J, with 17 bases in the middle. The CDR3 runs to 15 residues. This CDR3 is CASTLDSGLNQPQHF. For the CDR3, the DNA is TGTGCCAGTACCCTGGACAGCGGACTTAATCAGCCCCAGCATTTT.

In this sample, this clone turned up once. The chain couples TRBV6-5 to TRBJ1-1; no firm D call. This CDR3 contains 15 residues. Trimming stripped 5 bases from V and 1 base from J, with 14 bases between. Germline-derived CDR1 and CDR2 are MNHEY and SVGAGI. Here the CDR3 reads CASSLRPGSNTEAFF. In DNA, the CDR3 is TGTGCCAGCAGTCTCAGACCGGGCTCGAACACTGAAGCTTTCTTT.

CDR3 nucleotides: TGTGCCAGCAGCTTAGAAATAACTAGCGGTAGCTACGAGCAGTACTTC. It encodes CASSLEITSGSYEQYF. V and J are TRBV7-9 and TRBJ2-7; TRBD2 matches 8 bases. The CDR3 extends over 16 amino acids. CDR1 is SEHNR, CDR2 FQNEAQ, per germline (reference sequence). Trimming cost V 1 base and J 3 bases; bases outside gene matches: 8.